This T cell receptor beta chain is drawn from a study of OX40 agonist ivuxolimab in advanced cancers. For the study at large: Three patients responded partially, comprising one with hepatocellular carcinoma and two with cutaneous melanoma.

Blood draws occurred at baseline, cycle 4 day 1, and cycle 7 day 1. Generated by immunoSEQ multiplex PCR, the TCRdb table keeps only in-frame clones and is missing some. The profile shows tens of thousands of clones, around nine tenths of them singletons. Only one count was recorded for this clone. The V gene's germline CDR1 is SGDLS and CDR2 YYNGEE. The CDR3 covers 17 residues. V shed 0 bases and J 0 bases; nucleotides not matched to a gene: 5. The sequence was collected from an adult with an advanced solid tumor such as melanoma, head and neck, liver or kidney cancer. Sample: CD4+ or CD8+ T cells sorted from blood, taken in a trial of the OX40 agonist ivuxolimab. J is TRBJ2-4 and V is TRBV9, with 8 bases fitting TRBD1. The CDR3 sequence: CASSVGQGASAKNIQYF. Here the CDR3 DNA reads TGTGCCAGCAGCGTAGGCCAGGGGGCTTCAGCCAAAAACATTCAGTACTTC.